This T cell receptor (beta chain) was documented in a study of OX40 agonist ivuxolimab in advanced cancers. Study as a whole: Previous treatment with anti-PD-1, anti-PD-L1 or anti-CTLA-4 therapy was allowed; 40% had received some. Partial responses were achieved by three patients, one with hepatocellular carcinoma and two with cutaneous melanoma.

In regard to this clone: What it recognizes is unknown.

Method: immunoSEQ multiplex PCR; TCRdb's copy keeps in-frame clones and lacks some. The top ten hold around 3.4% of the sample, which has some 62,000 clones, around 81% seen once. The study's findings and limits: Antigens targeted by the expanded peripheral T cells were not determined.

The CDR3 totals 14 residues. This sequence originates from an adult with an advanced solid tumor such as melanoma, head and neck, liver or kidney cancer. Sequences were derived from CD4+ or CD8+ T cells sorted from blood, sampled in a trial of the OX40 agonist ivuxolimab. The J gene is TRBJ2-2, the V gene TRBV21-1; the table's D gene call, TRBD2, was not cross checked with the DNA. TRBV21-1 is annotated as a pseudogene. CDR3 loop: CARRLVDGTGELFF. In DNA, the CDR3 is TGTGCCAGAAGACTGGTCGATGGCACCGGGGAGCTGTTTTTT.